Below, one TCR beta chain is given with its context. This clone's antigen is unknown. Per-nucleotide qualities are absent, and no much larger clonotype sits a single base away. Using a constant-region primer and ProtoScript II reverse transcriptase, TCRbeta-specific cDNA was reverse-transcribed from about 0.45 ug total RNA. Construction of the TCRbeta libraries relied on three nested rounds of multiplex PCR, following a slightly modified ARM-PCR procedure. Multiplex TRBV1-TRBV30 forward primers and a Cbeta reverse primer were used in the first two PCR rounds, each of which was run for around 10 cycles. Sample barcodes and Illumina adapters were added in a final 25-cycle PCR using Deep VentR polymerase. Amplicons of 200-500 bp were gel-purified with a QIAquick gel extraction kit before sequencing. TCRbeta amplicons were sequenced on an Illumina HiSeq 2500 with 250-bp paired-end reads. For the original study's pipeline: Trimmomatic v0.33 was used to quality-trim the reads, and FLASH v1.2.11 was used to merge paired reads so that full CDR3 sequences could be recovered. MiGEC v1.2.1b assigned V, D and J germline segments to the rearranged TCRbeta sequences. Clonotype statistics and Shannon-Wiener diversity indices were computed with VDJtools v1.0.0. Except for diversity analysis, only each sample's 250 most abundant clonotypes were used in subsequent analyses to reduce sampling bias. TCRdb applied fastp at Q25 and MiXCR to the public reads, then kept only in-frame beta chains. Every entry covers one CDR3 protein and lists the most common genes and DNA from its rows. What appears here as the V and J calls and clone size reflects TCRdb's work, not the paper's. The sample has over 250,000 distinct CDR3 sequences on record, around three fifths of them singletons. About 18% of the sample belongs to the ten largest clones.

This specimen comes from a study of tumor-infiltrating lymphocytes in primary liver carcinoma (dated 2017 in TCRdb). Regarding the complete study: Between late 2015 and 2016, a few patients in China with histopathologically diagnosed primary liver carcinoma had surgical resection. Of the five patients, three men and two women aged 30 to 69 years, four had hepatocellular carcinoma and one had combined HCC and intrahepatic cholangiocarcinoma. The tumors of the five patients were staged as T1-T3 N0M0, with maximum diameters ranging from about 4.2 to 10 cm. Each sample produced roughly 3.5 to 7.13 million productive TCRbeta reads, and read depth showed no significant difference between tissue types. For each liver tumor, the study sampled five regions along with adjacent normal tissue and blood, and applied TCRbeta repertoire sequencing, expression microarrays and whole-exome sequencing. TCRbeta repertoire sequencing covered 35 specimens from 5 patients: about 25 tumor regions, 5 adjacent noncancerous liver tissues and 5 peripheral blood samples. High reproducibility was observed for the technical replicate repertoires, with mean shared-clone rates around 0.9 and correlation coefficients above 0.95.

The V and J ends are trimmed by 3 bases and 0 bases, leaving 12 bases between them. As encoded in the germline V gene, CDR1 is SGHVS while CDR2 is FQNEAQ. The cysteine opens and the phenylalanine closes a CDR3 of 16 amino acids. Only the CDR3 part of the read is kept: 48 bases, read in frame from the first base. RNA from unsorted whole blood was extracted with TRIzol reagent, and germline DNA was obtained with the DNeasy Blood & Tissue kit. At the time of sampling, the patients had chronic HBV infection and had not received any treatment. Before surgery, four milliliters of peripheral blood were collected into K2EDTA tubes. Here is what the overall study found, with its caveats: The top 250 clones made up a significantly larger repertoire fraction in tumors than in blood (p = 0.039). With just a few patients in the study, the authors point out that the findings should be validated in a larger study. Repertoire overlap was found to be higher between tumor regions (mean about 35%) than between tumor-adjacent (around 17%) or tumor-blood (about 15%) pairs, consistent with antigen-driven expansion. Because only the TCR beta chain was sequenced and unpaired alpha chains were not captured, true repertoire diversity is likely underestimated. Comparison of CD4+ and CD8+ T cell repertoires was precluded by the use of bulk unsorted samples.

The sample comprised peripheral blood. Recombination connected TRBV7-8 to TRBJ2-1; the D gene is possibly TRBD1 or TRBD2, each agreeing over 6 bases. The TCR comes from a woman aged 25 to 39 with primary liver carcinoma and hepatitis B virus infection. At the DNA level, the sequence is TGTGCCAGCAGCTTGCTAGGGGGGAACTCCTACAATGAGCAGTTCTTC. Its amino acids are CASSLLGGNSYNEQFF.